This T cell receptor beta chain was sequenced in a study of blood T cell repertoires in COVID-19. The wider study: Some COVID-19 samples were acute and others convalescent; all came from the United States, Italy and Spain. The cDNA or gDNA used as material had been derived from T cells, B-cell-depleted T cells, or PBMCs.

This CDR3 has 14 residues. Trimming took 3 bases from V and 2 from J, leaving 9 bases between them. In germline, CDR1 is SGHRS, CDR2 YFSETQ. Original processing notes: Cell counts per sample came from amplifying reference gene primers. The table came from immunoSEQ multiplex PCR; TCRdb's copy has only in-frame clones and leaves some out. The DNA was the basis for D and trimming; V, J and clone size are from that table. The profile shows 150,000 or so clones, approximately 83% of them singletons. Sequenced: peripheral blood. The receptor comes from a woman aged 55 to 70 with acute or convalescent COVID-19. This chain uses TRBV5-1 with TRBJ2-1, with a tentative D call TRBD2 (6 bases). For the CDR3, the DNA is TGCGCCAGCAGCTCGGAGGGGACCTACAATGAGCAGTTCTTC. Translating it yields CASSSEGTYNEQFF.